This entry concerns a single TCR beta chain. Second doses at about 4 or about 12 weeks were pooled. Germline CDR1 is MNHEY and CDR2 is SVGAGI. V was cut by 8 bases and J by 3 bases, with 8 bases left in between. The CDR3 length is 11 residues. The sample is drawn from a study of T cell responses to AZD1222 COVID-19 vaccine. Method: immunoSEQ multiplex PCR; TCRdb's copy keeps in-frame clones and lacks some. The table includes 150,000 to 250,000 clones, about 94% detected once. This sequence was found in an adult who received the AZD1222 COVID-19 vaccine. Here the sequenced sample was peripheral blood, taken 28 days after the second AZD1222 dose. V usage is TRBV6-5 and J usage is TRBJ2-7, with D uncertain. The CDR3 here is CASGKGYEQYF. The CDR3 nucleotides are TGTGCCAGCGGGAAGGGCTACGAGCAGTACTTC.